The clone carrying this T cell receptor (beta chain) was seen a few times. V was cut by 4 bases and J by 6 bases, with 13 bases left in between. The CDR3 extends over 15 amino acids. Per germline, CDR1 LGHNA and CDR2 YSLEER. cDNA molecules carried unique molecular identifiers, and template switching added a universal primer site. TCRdb re-derived calls from the 5' RACE reads in MiXCR, one entry per CDR3 protein. The top ten hold about 0.52% of the sample, which has around 500,000 distinct CDR3 sequences, 14% seen once. Among all donors, each was a healthy Caucasian. The data belong to a study of identical twins. Separately, the same data were catalogued under a study of yellow fever vaccine responses in identical twins.

Sequencing input: CD4+ T cells sorted from blood. This chain uses TRBV4-3 with TRBJ1-6, with D maybe TRBD1 (5 bases). This TCR was recovered from a woman aged 18-29 years in good health. CDR3 in amino acids: CASSRKDTSNSPLHF. For the CDR3, the DNA is TGCGCCAGCAGCCGGAAGGACACCTCTAATTCACCCCTCCACTTT.